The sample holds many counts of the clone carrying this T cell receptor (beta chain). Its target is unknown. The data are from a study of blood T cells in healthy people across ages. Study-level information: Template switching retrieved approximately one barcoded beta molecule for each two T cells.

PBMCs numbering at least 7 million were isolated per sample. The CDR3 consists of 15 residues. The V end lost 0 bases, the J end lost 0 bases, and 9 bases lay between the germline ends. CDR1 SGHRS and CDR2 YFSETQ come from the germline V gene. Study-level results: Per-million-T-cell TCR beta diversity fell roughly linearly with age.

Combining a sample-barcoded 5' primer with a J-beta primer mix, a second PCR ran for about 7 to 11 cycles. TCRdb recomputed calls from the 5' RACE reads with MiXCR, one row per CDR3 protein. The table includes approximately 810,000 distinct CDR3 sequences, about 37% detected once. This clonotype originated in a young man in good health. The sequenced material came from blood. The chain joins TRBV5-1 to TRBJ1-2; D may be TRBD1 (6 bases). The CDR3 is CASSLGTVSNYGYTF. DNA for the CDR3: TGCGCCAGCAGCTTGGGGACAGTTTCTAACTATGGCTACACCTTC.